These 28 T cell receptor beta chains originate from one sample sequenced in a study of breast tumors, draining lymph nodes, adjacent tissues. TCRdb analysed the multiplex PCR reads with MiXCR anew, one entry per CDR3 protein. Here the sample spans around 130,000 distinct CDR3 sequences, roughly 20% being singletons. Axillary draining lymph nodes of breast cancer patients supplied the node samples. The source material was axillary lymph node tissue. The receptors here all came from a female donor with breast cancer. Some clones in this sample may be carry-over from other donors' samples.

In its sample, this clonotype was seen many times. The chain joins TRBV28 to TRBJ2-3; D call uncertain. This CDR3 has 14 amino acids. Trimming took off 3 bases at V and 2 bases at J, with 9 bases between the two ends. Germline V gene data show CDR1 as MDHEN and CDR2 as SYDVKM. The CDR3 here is CASSLRSHTDTQYF. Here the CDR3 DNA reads TGTGCCAGCAGTTTGAGGAGCCACACAGATACGCAGTATTTT.

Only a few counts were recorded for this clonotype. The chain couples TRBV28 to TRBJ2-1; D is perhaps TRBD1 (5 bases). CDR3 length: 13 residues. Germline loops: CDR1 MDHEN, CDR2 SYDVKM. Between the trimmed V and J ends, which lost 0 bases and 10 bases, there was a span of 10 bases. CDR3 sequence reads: CASSLWSKGEQFF. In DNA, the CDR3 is TGTGCCAGCAGTTTATGGAGCAAGGGGGAGCAGTTCTTC.

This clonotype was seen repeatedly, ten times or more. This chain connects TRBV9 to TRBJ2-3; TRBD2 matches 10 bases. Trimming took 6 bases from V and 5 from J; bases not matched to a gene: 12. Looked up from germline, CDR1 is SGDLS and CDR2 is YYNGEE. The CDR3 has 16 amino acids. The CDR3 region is CASTFGLAGDKDTQYF. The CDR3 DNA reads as TGTGCCAGCACTTTCGGGCTAGCGGGAGACAAAGATACGCAGTATTTT.

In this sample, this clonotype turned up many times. CDR3 amino acids: CASSLKNRDPSSDADTQYF. As DNA, the CDR3 is TGCGCCAGCAGCCTGAAAAACCGGGATCCCTCTTCTGACGCAGATACGCAGTATTTT. The V gene is TRBV4-1, the J gene TRBJ2-3; possibly TRBD2 for D (5 bases). Germline CDR1 MGHRA, CDR2 YSYEKL. The CDR3 length is 19 residues. Trimming shortened V by 4 bases and J by 4 bases, and 27 bases separated the two germline ends.

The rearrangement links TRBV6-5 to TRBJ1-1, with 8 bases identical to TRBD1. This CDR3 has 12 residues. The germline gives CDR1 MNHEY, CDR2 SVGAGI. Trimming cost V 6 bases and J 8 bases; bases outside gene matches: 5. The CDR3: CASSPGQAEAFF. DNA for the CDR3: TGTGCCAGCAGCCCGGGACAGGCAGAAGCTTTCTTT.

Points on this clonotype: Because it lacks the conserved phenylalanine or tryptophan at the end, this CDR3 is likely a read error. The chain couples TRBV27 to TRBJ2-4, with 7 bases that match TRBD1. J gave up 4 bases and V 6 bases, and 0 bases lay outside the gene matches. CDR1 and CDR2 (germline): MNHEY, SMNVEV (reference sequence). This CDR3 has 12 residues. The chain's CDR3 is CASRTGKNIQYL. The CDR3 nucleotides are TGTGCCAGCAGGACAGGGAAAAACATTCAGTACCTC.

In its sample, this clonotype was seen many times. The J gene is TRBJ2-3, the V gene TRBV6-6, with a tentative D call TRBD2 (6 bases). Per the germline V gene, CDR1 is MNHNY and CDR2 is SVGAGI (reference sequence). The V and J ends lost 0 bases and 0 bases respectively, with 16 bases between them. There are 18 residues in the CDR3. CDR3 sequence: CASSYSKSSGSSTDTQYF. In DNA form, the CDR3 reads TGTGCCAGCAGTTACTCGAAGAGTAGCGGCTCTAGCACAGATACGCAGTATTTT.

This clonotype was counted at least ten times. The CDR3 region has the DNA TGTGCCAGCAGTTTGAGGGAGGCAGGGCTTGGTTCACCCCTCCACTTT. Protein product: CASSLREAGLGSPLHF. The chain couples TRBV12-3 or TRBV12-4 to TRBJ1-6; TRBD1 is a possible D gene (5 bases). The CDR3 runs to 16 residues. Deletions cut 3 bases from V and 9 bases from J, with 18 bases between.

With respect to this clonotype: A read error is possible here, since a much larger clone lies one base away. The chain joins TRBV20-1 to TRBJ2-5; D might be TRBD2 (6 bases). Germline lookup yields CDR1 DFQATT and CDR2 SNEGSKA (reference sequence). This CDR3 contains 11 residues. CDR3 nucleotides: TGCAGTGCAAGACTAGGGGAGACCCAGTGCTTC. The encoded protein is CSARLGETQCF.

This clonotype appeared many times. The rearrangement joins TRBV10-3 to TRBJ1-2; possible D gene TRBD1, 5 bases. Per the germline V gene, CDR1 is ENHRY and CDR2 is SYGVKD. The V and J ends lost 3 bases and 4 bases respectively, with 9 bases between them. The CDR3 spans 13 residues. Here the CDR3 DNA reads TGTGCCATCAGTGACGGCAGGGCCTATGGCTACACCTTC. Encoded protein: CAISDGRAYGYTF.

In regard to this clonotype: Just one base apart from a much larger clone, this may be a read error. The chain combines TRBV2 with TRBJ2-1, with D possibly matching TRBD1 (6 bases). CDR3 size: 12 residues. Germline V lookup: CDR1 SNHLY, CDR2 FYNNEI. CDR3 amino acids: CATSDSYNEQSF. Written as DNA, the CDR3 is TGTGCCACCTCGGACAGCTACAATGAGCAGTCCTTC.

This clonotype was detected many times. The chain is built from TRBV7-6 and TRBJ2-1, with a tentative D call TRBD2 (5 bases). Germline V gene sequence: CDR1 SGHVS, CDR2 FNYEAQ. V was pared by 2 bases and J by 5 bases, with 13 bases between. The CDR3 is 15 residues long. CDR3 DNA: TGTGCCAGCAGCTTACCGAATCTAGCTGACAATGAGCAGTTCTTC. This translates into CASSLPNLADNEQFF.

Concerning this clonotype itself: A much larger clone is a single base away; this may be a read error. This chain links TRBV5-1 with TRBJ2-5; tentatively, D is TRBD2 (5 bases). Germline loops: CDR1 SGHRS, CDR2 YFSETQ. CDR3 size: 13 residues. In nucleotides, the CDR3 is TGCGCCAACAGCCAGAGGGCCCGCGAGACCCAGTACTTC. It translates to CANSQRARETQYF.

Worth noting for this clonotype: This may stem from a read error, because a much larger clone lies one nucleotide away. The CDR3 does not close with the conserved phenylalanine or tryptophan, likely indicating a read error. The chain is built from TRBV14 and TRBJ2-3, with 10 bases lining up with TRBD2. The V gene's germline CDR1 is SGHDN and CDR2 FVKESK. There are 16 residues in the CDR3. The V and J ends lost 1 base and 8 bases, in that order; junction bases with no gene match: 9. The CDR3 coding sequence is TGTGCCAGCAGCCAAGCGGCTAGCGGGAGATTGGTTACGCAGTATCTT. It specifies CASSQAASGRLVTQYL.

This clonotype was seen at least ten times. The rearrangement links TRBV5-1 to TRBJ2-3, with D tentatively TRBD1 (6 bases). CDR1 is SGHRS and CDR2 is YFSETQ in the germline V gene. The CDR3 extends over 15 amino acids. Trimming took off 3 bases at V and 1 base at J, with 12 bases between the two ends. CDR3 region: CASSSGQRGTDTQYF. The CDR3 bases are TGCGCCAGCAGCTCGGGACAACGAGGCACAGATACGCAGTATTTT.

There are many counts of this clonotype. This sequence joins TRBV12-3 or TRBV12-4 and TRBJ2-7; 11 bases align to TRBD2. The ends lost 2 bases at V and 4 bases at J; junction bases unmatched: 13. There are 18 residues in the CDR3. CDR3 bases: TGTGCCAGCAGTTTACGCCCCCTTAGCGGGAGGGCCCCATACGAGCAGTACTTC. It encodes CASSLRPLSGRAPYEQYF.

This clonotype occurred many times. This chain's CDR3 is CASSQTINEQFF. The CDR3 DNA reads as TGTGCCAGCAGCCAGACCATCAATGAGCAGTTCTTC. The chain carries TRBV5-6 and TRBJ2-1; no definite D call. Germline V gene sequence: CDR1 SGHDT, CDR2 YYEEEE. The V and J ends lost 4 bases and 6 bases respectively, with 8 bases between them. This CDR3 comprises 12 residues.

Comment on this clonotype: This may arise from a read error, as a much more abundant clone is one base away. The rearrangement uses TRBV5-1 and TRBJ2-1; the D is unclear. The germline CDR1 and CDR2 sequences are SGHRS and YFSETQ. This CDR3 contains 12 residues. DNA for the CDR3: TGTGCCAGCAGTCCCCCCGTCAATGAGCAGTCCTTC. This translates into CASSPPVNEQSF.

The CDR3 DNA reads TGCAGTGCTAGGATCAGGGGGCGGACGATGGCTGAAGCTTTCTTT. As protein: CSARIRGRTMAEAFF. This chain links TRBV20-1 with TRBJ1-1, with TRBD1 identical over 8 bases. CDR3 size: 15 residues. V was clipped by 3 bases and J by 6 bases; unmatched bases: 12. Per germline, CDR1 DFQATT and CDR2 SNEGSKA (reference sequence).

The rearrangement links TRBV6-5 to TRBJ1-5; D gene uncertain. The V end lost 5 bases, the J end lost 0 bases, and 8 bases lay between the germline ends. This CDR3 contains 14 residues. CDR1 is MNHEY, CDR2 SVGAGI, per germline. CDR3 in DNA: TGTGCCAGCAGTCCCGGGTTTAGCAATCAGCCCCAGCATTTT. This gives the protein CASSPGFSNQPQHF.

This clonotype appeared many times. CDR3 loop: CSAPWGGSGNYEQYF. In nucleotides, the CDR3 is TGCAGTGCCCCATGGGGGGGATCTGGAAACTACGAGCAGTACTTC. The chain carries TRBV20-1 and TRBJ2-7, with TRBD2 identical over 7 bases. The length of the CDR3 is 15 residues. The V segment lost 6 bases and the J segment 3 bases; nucleotides outside the gene matches: 14. Germline CDR1 and CDR2: DFQATT and SNEGSKA (reference sequence).

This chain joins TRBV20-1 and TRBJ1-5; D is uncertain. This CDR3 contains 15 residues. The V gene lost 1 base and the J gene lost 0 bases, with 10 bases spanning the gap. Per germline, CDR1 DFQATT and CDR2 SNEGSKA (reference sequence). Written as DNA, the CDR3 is TGCAGTGCTAGAGTAGGTGGATATAGCAATCAGCCCCAGCATTTT. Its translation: CSARVGGYSNQPQHF.

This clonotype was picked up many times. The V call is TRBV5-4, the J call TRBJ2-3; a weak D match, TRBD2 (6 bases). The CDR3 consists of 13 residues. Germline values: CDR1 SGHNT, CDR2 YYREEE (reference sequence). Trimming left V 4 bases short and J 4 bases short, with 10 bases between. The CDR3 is CASSPEGPDTQYF. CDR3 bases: TGTGCCAGCAGCCCGGAGGGACCAGATACGCAGTATTTT.

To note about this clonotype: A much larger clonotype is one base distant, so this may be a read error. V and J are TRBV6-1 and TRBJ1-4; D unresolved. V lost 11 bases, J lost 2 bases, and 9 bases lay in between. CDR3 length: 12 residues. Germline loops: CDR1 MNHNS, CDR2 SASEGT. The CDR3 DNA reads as TGTGCCGGCCGGTTCACTAATGAAAAACTGTTTTTT. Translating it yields CAGRFTNEKLFF.

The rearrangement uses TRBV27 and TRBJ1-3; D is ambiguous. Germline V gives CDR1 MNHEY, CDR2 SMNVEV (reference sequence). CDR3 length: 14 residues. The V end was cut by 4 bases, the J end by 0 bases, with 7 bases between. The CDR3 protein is CASSSLNSGNTIYF. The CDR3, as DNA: TGTGCCAGCAGTTCTCTGAACTCTGGAAACACCATATATTTT.

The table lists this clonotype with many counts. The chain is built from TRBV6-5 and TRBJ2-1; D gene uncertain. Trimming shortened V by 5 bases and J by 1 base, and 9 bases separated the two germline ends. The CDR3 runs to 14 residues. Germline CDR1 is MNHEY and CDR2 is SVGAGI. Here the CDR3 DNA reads TGTGCCAGCAGTCGGAGCATTTCCTACAATGAGCAGTTCTTC. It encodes CASSRSISYNEQFF.

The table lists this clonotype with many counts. The CDR3 region has the DNA TGTGCCAGCTCATACCCCGGCGCCCACGAGCAGTACTTC. It is translated as CASSYPGAHEQYF. The chain joins TRBV18 to TRBJ2-7; D uncertain. V was clipped by 5 bases and J by 5 bases, with 13 bases between them. CDR1 KGHSH and CDR2 LQKENI come from the germline V gene. This CDR3 is 13 amino acids long.

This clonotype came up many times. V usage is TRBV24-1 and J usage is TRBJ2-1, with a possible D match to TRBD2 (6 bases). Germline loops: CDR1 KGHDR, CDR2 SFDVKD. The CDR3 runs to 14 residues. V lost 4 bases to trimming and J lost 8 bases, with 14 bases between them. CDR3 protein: CATSEVPGGDEQFF. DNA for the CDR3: TGTGCCACCAGTGAGGTGCCCGGAGGGGATGAGCAGTTCTTC.